The 15 T cell receptor beta chains below were found in one sample sequenced in a study of graft-versus-host responses after intestinal transplantation. TCRdb keeps only in-frame clones here, not all; method: immunoSEQ multiplex PCR. The top ten hold around 1.9% of the sample, which has about 18,000 clones, roughly 80% seen once. Sequenced material: PBMCs, taken 14 days after transplant. The receptors stem from a human patient who received an intestinal transplant, so some T cells may come from the graft donor.

This clone occurred once. The chain combines TRBV28 with TRBJ2-1, with 15 bases identical to TRBD2. Germline V gene sequence: CDR1 MDHEN, CDR2 SYDVKM. The V gene end was trimmed by 5 bases and the J gene end by 5 bases; junction bases not matched to a gene: 4. The CDR3 has 16 amino acids. The CDR3 DNA reads as TGTGCCAGCAGTCGCGGACTAGCGGGAGGGGACAATGAGCAGTTCTTC. The encoded protein is CASSRGLAGGDNEQFF.

The rearrangement uses TRBV5-1 and TRBJ2-3; no clear D. This CDR3 has 13 amino acids. The V gene lost 1 base and the J gene lost 6 bases, with 9 bases spanning the gap. Germline V gene data show CDR1 as SGHRS and CDR2 as YFSETQ. CDR3 in amino acids: CASSLPGRDTQYF. Here the CDR3 DNA reads TGCGCCAGCAGCTTGCCGGGCCGGGATACGCAGTATTTT.

V and J are TRBV5-1 and TRBJ1-6; D gene unclear. The CDR3 is 12 residues long. The germline CDR1 and CDR2 sequences are SGHRS and YFSETQ. V was cut by 0 bases and J by 5 bases, with 0 bases left in between. CDR3 residues: CASSLDNSPLHF. The DNA of the CDR3 is TGCGCCAGCAGCTTGGATAATTCACCCCTCCACTTT. The variable domain in full, completed from reference TRBV5-1 and TRBJ1-6, reads KAGVTQTPRYLIKTRGQQVTLSCSPISGHRSVSWYQQTPGQGLQFLFEYFSETQRNKGNFPGRFSGRQFSNSRSEMNVSTLELGDSALYLCASSLDNSPLHFGNGTRLTVT.

The rearrangement uses TRBV19 and TRBJ1-4; 8 nucleotides line up with TRBD1. The CDR3 has 14 amino acids. Unmatched junction bases numbered 3, after V lost 6 bases and J lost 3 bases. The germline V gene encodes CDR1 LNHDA and CDR2 SQIVND (reference sequence). This chain's CDR3 is CASRQTGANEKLFF. Written as DNA, the CDR3 is TGTGCCAGTAGACAGACAGGGGCTAATGAAAAACTGTTTTTT. Supplemented by reference TRBV19 and TRBJ1-4, the full variable domain reads DGGITQSPKYLFRKEGQNVTLSCEQNLNHDAMYWYRQDPGQGLRLIYYSQIVNDFQKGDIAEGYSVSREKKESFPLTVTSAQKNPTAFYLCASRQTGANEKLFFGSGTQLSVL.

Concerning this clone: The same CDR3 is also encoded by other DNA sequences in this sample. This chain links TRBV14 with TRBJ2-3, with TRBD2 matching over 7 bases. This CDR3 region has 17 residues. J gave up 2 bases and V 4 bases, and 12 bases lay outside the gene matches. Germline values: CDR1 SGHDN, CDR2 FVKESK. DNA of the CDR3: TGTGCCAGCAGCCCTGCACCCCTAGCGGATGACACAGATACGCAGTATTTT. Residues: CASSPAPLADDTDTQYF.

The chain joins TRBV2 to TRBJ1-4; D ambiguous. The CDR3 spans 14 residues. The germline gives CDR1 SNHLY, CDR2 FYNNEI. The germline V and J ends were trimmed by 4 bases and 7 bases, with 13 bases remaining between them. CDR3 sequence (DNA): TGTGCCAGCAGTGGCGAGGGTGCGGTTGAAAAACTGTTTTTT. Its protein product is CASSGEGAVEKLFF. Complete variable domain (other parts from reference TRBV2 and TRBJ1-4): EPEVTQTPSHQVTQMGQEVILRCVPISNHLYFYWYRQILGQKVEFLVSFYNNEISEKSEIFDDQFSVERPDGSNFTLKIRSTKLEDSAMYFCASSGEGAVEKLFFGSGTQLSVL.

This clone was seen once. The CDR3 coding sequence is TGTGCCAGCAGCCAAGATCACGCGGACAGGGAGGGACTAGCGGGTGACCAAGAGACCCAGTACTTC. Its protein is CASSQDHADREGLAGDQETQYF. V and J are TRBV14 and TRBJ2-5; 12 bases are shared with TRBD2. The germline gives CDR1 SGHDN, CDR2 FVKESK. The ends lost 0 bases at V and 0 bases at J; junction bases unmatched: 17. CDR3 length: 22 amino acids. The full variable domain, its missing parts supplied by reference TRBV14 and TRBJ2-5, is EAGVTQFPSHSVIEKGQTVTLRCDPISGHDNLYWYRRVMGKEIKFLLHFVKESKQDESGMPNNRFLAERTGGTYSTLKVQPAELEDSGVYFCASSQDHADREGLAGDQETQYFGPGTRLLVL.

This clone has a handful of counts. The rearrangement joins TRBV5-6 to TRBJ1-2; TRBD1 is a possible D gene (6 bases). The length of the CDR3 is 15 residues. The V gene's germline CDR1 is SGHDT and CDR2 YYEEEE. The V and J ends lost 0 bases and 8 bases respectively, with 17 bases between them. CDR3 amino acids: CASSLVRGGLWGYTF. CDR3 sequence (DNA): TGTGCCAGCAGCTTGGTGCGGGGGGGCCTCTGGGGCTACACCTTC.

This chain connects TRBV27 to TRBJ1-5, with TRBD1 matching over 9 bases. The CDR3 runs 14 residues. Unmatched junction bases numbered 2, after V lost 4 bases and J lost 4 bases. From germline, CDR1 is MNHEY and CDR2 SMNVEV (reference sequence). CDR3 amino acids: CASSWTGENQPQHF. As DNA, the CDR3 is TGTGCCAGCAGTTGGACAGGGGAGAATCAGCCCCAGCATTTT.

The rearrangement uses TRBV7-6 and TRBJ2-3; TRBD2 aligns across 11 bases. The CDR3 length is 16 residues. Trimming at V came to 3 bases and at J to 4 bases, leaving 6 bases not matched to a gene. Germline values: CDR1 SGHVS, CDR2 FNYEAQ. The CDR3 DNA follows: TGTGCCAGCAGCTTGATAGCGGGGGGGCCCCCAGATACGCAGTATTTT. Translation gives CASSLIAGGPPDTQYF. Looking up the rest from reference TRBV7-6 and TRBJ2-3 gives the full variable domain: GAGVSQSPRYKVTKRGQDVALRCDPISGHVSLYWYRQALGQGPEFLTYFNYEAQQDKSGLPNDRFSAERPEGSISTLTIQRTEQRDSAMYRCASSLIAGGPPDTQYFGPGTRLTVL.

The chain is built from TRBV5-6 and TRBJ2-7; D call uncertain. Trimming took 4 bases from V and 4 from J, leaving 15 bases between them. Germline CDR1 SGHDT, CDR2 YYEEEE. CDR3 length: 14 residues. In DNA form, the CDR3 reads TGTGCCAGCAGCCCGGTCCCCTTACCTTACGAGCAGTACTTC. Translation gives CASSPVPLPYEQYF.

The rearrangement joins TRBV10-3 to TRBJ2-1; no definite D call. V lost 2 bases, J lost 9 bases, and 8 bases lay in between. The CDR3 loop spans 12 amino acids. The germline gives CDR1 ENHRY, CDR2 SYGVKD. The CDR3 region is CAISENPGEQFF. The CDR3 DNA reads TGTGCCATCAGTGAGAATCCGGGTGAGCAGTTCTTC.

V gene TRBV5-6 combines with J gene TRBJ2-3, with 9 bases matching TRBD2. Germline V gene data show CDR1 as SGHDT and CDR2 as YYEEEE. The CDR3 totals 15 residues. Trimming removed 3 bases from V and 0 bases from J; junction bases left unmatched: 2. In DNA, the CDR3 is TGTGCCAGCAGCTCGACTAGCGGAAGCACAGATACGCAGTATTTT. Amino acid sequence: CASSSTSGSTDTQYF.

In its sample, this clone was seen a few times. The chain uses TRBV2 and TRBJ2-7; 7 bases match TRBD2. V lost 1 base and J lost 6; bases outside the gene matches: 9. Germline loops: CDR1 SNHLY, CDR2 FYNNEI. This CDR3 has 15 amino acids. The CDR3 nucleotides read TGTGCCAGCAGTGAAGAGAGCGGGGTCCCCCTCGAGCAGTACTTC. Its translation is CASSEESGVPLEQYF.

This clone was picked up one time. V and J are TRBV13 and TRBJ2-7, with 7 bases matching TRBD2. Germline V gene sequence: CDR1 PRHDT, CDR2 FYEKMQ (reference sequence). V was clipped by 2 bases and J by 3 bases; unmatched bases: 16. The CDR3 totals 18 residues. This CDR3 is CASSLSGLGLHLFYEQYF. The CDR3 nucleotides are TGTGCCAGCAGCTTAAGTGGACTAGGTCTCCACCTCTTCTACGAGCAGTACTTC.